This TCR beta chain appears in the sequencing data of a study of blood T cell repertoires in COVID-19. The wider study: The study drew acute and convalescent COVID-19 samples from the United States, Italy and Spain.

Assay: immunoSEQ multiplex PCR; the TCRdb copy retains only in-frame clones and omits some. The data contain some 200,000 clones, around 85% of them singletons. CDR1 LNHDA and CDR2 SQIVND come from the germline V gene (reference sequence). The CDR3 runs to 13 residues. The V segment lost 7 bases and the J segment 11 bases; nucleotides outside the gene matches: 12. The origin of this receptor is a woman aged 60-70 years with acute or convalescent COVID-19. V gene TRBV19 combines with J gene TRBJ1-1, with 8 bases lining up with TRBD1. The sample comprised peripheral blood. The CDR3 protein is CASTPRGRRGAFF. DNA of the CDR3: TGTGCCAGTACACCCAGGGGGCGAAGGGGCGCTTTCTTT.